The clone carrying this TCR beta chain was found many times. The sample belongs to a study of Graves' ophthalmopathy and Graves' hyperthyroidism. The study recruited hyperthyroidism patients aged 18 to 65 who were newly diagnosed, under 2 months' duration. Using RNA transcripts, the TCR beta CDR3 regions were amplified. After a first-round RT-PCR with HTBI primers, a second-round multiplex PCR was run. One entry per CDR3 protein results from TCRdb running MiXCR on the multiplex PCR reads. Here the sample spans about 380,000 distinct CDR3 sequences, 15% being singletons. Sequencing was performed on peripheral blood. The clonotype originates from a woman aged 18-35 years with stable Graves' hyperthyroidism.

The CDR3 reads CSAQGAYGYTF. CDR3 DNA sequence: TGCAGTGCCCAAGGGGCTTATGGCTACACCTTC. V and J are TRBV20-1 and TRBJ1-2, with a weak D call TRBD1 (5 bases). Germline V lookup: CDR1 DFQATT, CDR2 SNEGSKA (reference sequence). V lost 6 bases and J lost 5, with 10 bases in between. The CDR3 consists of 11 residues.